These T cell receptor beta chains were read from a single sample in a study of beta chain features in type 1 diabetes. Profiling relied on immunoSEQ multiplex PCR, and the TCRdb table lists in-frame clones only, not all of them. The profile shows approximately 470,000 clones, over 25% of them singletons. Sample: naive CD4+ T cells from blood. These receptors were obtained from a man aged 18-30 years in good health. Each CDR3 is given with its conserved first and last residue. Each record gives: D gene, clone size, V gene, J gene, CDR3 protein, CDR3 DNA. The D gene is left open where the match is weak. Size tells how often a clone was seen (once, few, many) or the class of an expanded clone, and some rows leave it out.

>NA|few|TRBV7-2|TRBJ2-1
CASSEMGSGEQFF
TGTGCCAGCAGCGAGATGGGTAGCGGTGAGCAGTTCTTC
>NA|NA|TRBV2|TRBJ2-2
CASSTRTNTGELFF
TGTGCCAGCAGCACAAGGACAAACACCGGGGAGCTGTTTTTT
>NA|few|TRBV30|TRBJ2-1
CAWSVLSSGSEQFF
TGTGCCTGGAGTGTACTTTCGAGTGGGTCTGAGCAGTTCTTC
>NA|NA|TRBV7-2|TRBJ2-7
CASSLATSTYEQYF
TGTGCCAGCAGCTTAGCGACCTCCACCTACGAGCAGTACTTC
>TRBD1|few|TRBV7-2|TRBJ2-1
CASSFSDRADNEQFF
TGTGCCAGCAGCTTCTCGGACAGGGCGGACAATGAGCAGTTCTTC
>NA|NA|TRBV18|TRBJ2-3
CASSPLMGTDTQYF
TGTGCCAGCTCACCGCTAATGGGGACAGATACGCAGTATTTT
>NA|few|TRBV28|TRBJ2-7
CASSLPRDEQYF
TGTGCCAGCAGTCTTCCCAGGGACGAGCAGTACTTC
>NA|NA|TRBV5-1|TRBJ2-5
CATPREEQPETQYF
TGCGCCACCCCGAGGGAGGAACAACCAGAGACCCAGTACTTC
>TRBD1|NA|TRBV18|TRBJ2-5
CASSLTGQGNETQYF
TGTGCCAGCTCTCTCACGGGACAGGGGAACGAGACCCAGTACTTC
>NA|few|TRBV28|TRBJ2-2
CASIKGGGPGELFF
TGTGCCAGCATCAAGGGCGGGGGCCCCGGGGAGCTGTTTTTT
>NA|few|TRBV19|TRBJ2-1
CASSFKARSYNEQFF
TGTGCCAGTAGTTTTAAGGCTAGGTCCTACAATGAGCAGTTCTTC
>NA|NA|TRBV4-1|TRBJ2-1
CASSQNLGSYNEQFF
TGCGCCAGCAGCCAAAACTTAGGCTCCTACAATGAGCAGTTCTTC
>TRBD1|NA|TRBV5-1|TRBJ1-1
CASSSQGAEAFF
TGCGCCAGCAGCTCACAGGGGGCTGAAGCTTTCTTT
>NA|NA|TRBV25-1|TRBJ2-5
CASKGREGDQETQYF
TGTGCCAGCAAGGGGCGAGAAGGAGATCAAGAGACCCAGTACTTC
>TRBD1|few|TRBV7-9|TRBJ1-2
CASSKGQGFRSGYTF
TGTGCCAGCAGCAAGGGACAGGGGTTTAGGAGTGGCTACACCTTC
>NA|NA|TRBV21-1|TRBJ2-1
CASSRPGQRYNEQFF
TGTGCCAGCAGCAGACCGGGACAGCGATACAATGAGCAGTTCTTC
>NA|few|TRBV30|TRBJ2-7
CAWRRTGYLYEQYF
TGTGCCTGGAGGCGAACAGGGTATCTCTACGAGCAGTACTTC
>NA|NA|TRBV7-8|TRBJ2-1
CASSLGLRSSGNNEQFF
TGTGCCAGCAGCTTAGGACTGAGGAGCTCGGGGAACAATGAGCAGTTCTTC
>TRBD1|NA|TRBV30|TRBJ1-2
CAWGTGTGYYGYTF
TGTGCCTGGGGTACCGGGACAGGCTATTATGGCTACACCTTC
>NA|NA|TRBV5-1|TRBJ2-3
CASSLGGRTDTQYF
TGCGCCAGCAGCTTGGGCGGGCGCACAGATACGCAGTATTTT
>NA|NA|TRBV30|TRBJ1-2
CAWSLGVNYGYTF
TGTGCCTGGAGTCTAGGAGTTAACTATGGCTACACCTTC
>TRBD2|NA|TRBV5-1|TRBJ2-5
CASSLVLAGRETQYF
TGCGCCAGCAGCTTGGTGCTAGCGGGAAGGGAGACCCAGTACTTC
>NA|NA|TRBV25-1|TRBJ2-6
CASSLESGANVLTF
TGTGCCAGCAGTCTCGAATCTGGGGCCAACGTCCTGACTTTC
>NA|NA|TRBV30|TRBJ1-2
CAWDVGYGYTF
TGTGCCTGGGACGTGGGGTATGGCTACACCTTC
>TRBD1|NA|TRBV5-1|TRBJ2-1
CASSPGQGRINEQFF
TGCGCCAGCAGCCCCGGACAGGGGAGGATCAATGAGCAGTTCTTC
>NA|NA|TRBV19|TRBJ1-1
CATQGWGNTEAFF
TGTGCCACCCAGGGATGGGGGAACACTGAAGCTTTCTTT
>TRBD2|NA|TRBV7-9|TRBJ2-1
CASSSRREGPRGEQFF
TGTGCCAGCAGCTCTCGGCGGGAGGGCCCTCGGGGTGAGCAGTTCTTC
>NA|NA|TRBV5-1|TRBJ2-5
CASSSAGTQETQYF
TGCGCCAGCAGCTCAGCCGGGACACAGGAGACCCAGTACTTC
>TRBD1|few|TRBV11-2|TRBJ1-1
CASSLDRGDTEAFF
TGTGCCAGCAGCCTTGACAGGGGAGACACTGAAGCTTTCTTT
>NA|few|TRBV7-2|TRBJ2-7
CASSSLYEQYF
TGTGCCAGCAGCTCTCTCTACGAGCAGTACTTC
>NA|NA|TRBV6-5|TRBJ1-2
CASSQGYGYTF
TGTGCCAGCAGTCAGGGTTATGGCTACACCTTC
>NA|few|TRBV7-2|TRBJ2-3
CASSPRTATQHSSTDTQYF
TGTGCCAGCAGCCCCCGGACCGCGACCCAGCATTCTAGCACAGATACGCAGTATTTT
>NA|NA|TRBV7-6|TRBJ1-4
CASSLAGWNEKLFF
TGTGCCAGCAGCTTAGCAGGGTGGAATGAAAAACTGTTTTTT
>NA|once|TRBV7-2|TRBJ2-5
CATTSASGETQYF
TGTGCCACCACGTCGGCCTCCGGGGAGACCCAGTACTTC
>TRBD1|few|TRBV29-1|TRBJ2-5
CSVNRGPETQYF
TGCAGCGTAAACAGGGGTCCGGAGACCCAGTACTTC
>NA|NA|TRBV7-9|TRBJ2-5
CASGRQGKETQYF
TGTGCCAGCGGCCGGCAGGGGAAAGAGACCCAGTACTTC
>NA|NA|TRBV10-3|TRBJ2-3
CAISESDTQYF
TGTGCCATCAGTGAGTCAGATACGCAGTATTTT
>NA|NA|TRBV6-6|TRBJ1-1
CASTQTGNTEAFF
TGTGCCAGCACCCAGACAGGGAACACTGAAGCTTTCTTT
>NA|NA|TRBV23-1|TRBJ2-2
CASSQLESGTTGELFF
TGCGCCAGCAGTCAACTAGAGTCAGGGACGACCGGGGAGCTGTTTTTT
>TRBD2|NA|TRBV29-1|TRBJ2-7
CSVLAGYEQYF
TGCAGCGTGCTAGCGGGATACGAGCAGTACTTC
>NA|few|TRBV28|TRBJ2-5
CASRPPRSGTETQYF
TGTGCCAGCAGACCTCCCAGGTCAGGGACGGAGACCCAGTACTTC
>NA|few|TRBV29-1|TRBJ1-1
CSVEGQFLTEAFF
TGCAGCGTTGAAGGACAGTTTCTCACTGAAGCTTTCTTT
>NA|NA|TRBV30|TRBJ2-7
CAWMGGSYEQYF
TGTGCCTGGATGGGGGGATCCTACGAGCAGTACTTC
>TRBD1|NA|TRBV6-4|TRBJ2-6
CASRQGSGANVLTF
TGTGCCAGCAGACAGGGGTCCGGGGCCAACGTCCTGACTTTC
>TRBD1|few|TRBV5-1|TRBJ2-1
CASSSGRTGTNEQFF
TGCGCCAGCAGCTCCGGACGGACAGGGACGAATGAGCAGTTCTTC